The entry below gives a single TCR beta chain sequence along with its context. The data are from a study of blood T cell repertoires in COVID-19. Study context: Acute and convalescent COVID-19 specimens originated in the United States, Italy and Spain.

In the study's own analysis: Estimation of nucleated cell counts relied on the amplification of reference gene primers. Repertoires were generated with immunoSEQ multiplex PCR, while TCRdb's copy carries only in-frame clones and drops some. The D gene and trimming were derived from the DNA, and the V and J assignments and clone size from that table. The sample shows about 180,000 clones, approximately 88% of them seen only once. This CDR3 spans 12 amino acids. V shed 4 bases and J shed 0 bases, with 6 bases lying between them. Germline lookup yields CDR1 GTSNPN and CDR2 SVGIG (reference sequence). The chain has TRBV30 and TRBJ2-5; D gene unclear. The specimen sequenced was peripheral blood. The sequence was collected from a woman aged 25 to 39 with acute or convalescent COVID-19. The CDR3 sequence is CAWTSNQETQYF. The CDR3, as DNA: TGTGCCTGGACTTCTAACCAAGAGACCCAGTACTTC. Combining the CDR3 with reference TRBV30 and TRBJ2-5 gives the whole variable domain SQTIHQWPATLVQPVGSPLSLECTVEGTSNPNLYWYRQAAGRGLQLLFYSVGIGQISSEVPQNLSASRPQDRQFILSSKKLLLSDSGFYLCAWTSNQETQYFGPGTRLLVL.